These 31 T cell receptor beta chains share one sample of origin, sequenced in a study of shared clonotypes between healthy human individuals. CD45RO-negative, CCR7-selected cells formed the naive CD8 fraction, which excluded terminally differentiated effector memory CD45RA+ cells. Generated by immunoSEQ multiplex PCR, the TCRdb table keeps only in-frame clones and is missing some. The repertoire holds about 2.1 million clones, 90% to 95% seen once, with under 2% in the top ten. Sequenced sample: naive CD8+ T cells from PBMCs. The source is a man younger than 35 in good health. Some clones in this sample may be carry-over from other donors' samples.

This sequence joins TRBV28 and TRBJ2-1; TRBD2 matches 8 bases. This CDR3 comprises 19 residues. V dropped 3 bases and J dropped 3; count of bases not matched to a gene: 16. Germline CDR1 reads MDHEN; CDR2 reads SYDVKM. The CDR3 region has the DNA TGTGCCAGCAGTTTCTACCACGGGGATAGCGGGATGGACTACAATGAGCAGTTCTTC. Residues: CASSFYHGDSGMDYNEQFF.

The CDR3 coding sequence is TGCAGCGCGGTCTCCGTTGCTGGGGGCACGAAAGAGACCCAGTACTTC. Translating gives CSAVSVAGGTKETQYF. The V gene is TRBV29-1, the J gene TRBJ2-5; a weak D match, TRBD1 (6 bases). Deletions cut 7 bases from V and 3 bases from J, with 24 bases between. Germline CDR1 and CDR2: SQVTM and ANQGSEA. The length of the CDR3 is 16 residues.

The chain carries TRBV13 and TRBJ2-7; D uncertain. The CDR3 is made up of 13 amino acids. Trimming cost V 5 bases and J 0 bases, with 8 bases left between them. Germline lookup yields CDR1 PRHDT and CDR2 FYEKMQ (reference sequence). This chain's CDR3 is CASSPGSSYEQYF. The CDR3 DNA reads TGTGCCAGCAGCCCTGGGTCCTCCTACGAGCAGTACTTC.

This chain uses TRBV30 with TRBJ2-1, with D uncertain. V was cut by 4 bases and J by 0 bases, with 10 bases left in between. Per the germline V gene, CDR1 is GTSNPN and CDR2 is SVGIG (reference sequence). This CDR3 has 14 amino acids. DNA for the CDR3: TGTGCCTGGACTTCGGGTGGCTCCTACAATGAGCAGTTCTTC. Its translation is CAWTSGGSYNEQFF.

V gene TRBV27 combines with J gene TRBJ1-1; the D is unclear. CDR1 is MNHEY, CDR2 SMNVEV, per germline (reference sequence). The V and J ends lost 10 bases and 11 bases respectively, with 17 bases between them. This CDR3 is 11 amino acids long. The CDR3 loop reads CATILGPRAFF. Here the CDR3 DNA reads TGTGCCACCATACTCGGACCCCGGGCTTTCTTT.

The J gene is TRBJ2-1, the V gene TRBV7-9; TRBD2 agrees at 9 bases. Trimming took 1 base from V and 5 from J; bases not matched to a gene: 3. CDR3 size: 15 residues. CDR1 is SEHNR, CDR2 FQNEAQ, per germline (reference sequence). CDR3 sequence: CASSLGLAEHNEQFF. The DNA of the CDR3 is TGTGCCAGCAGCTTAGGACTAGCGGAACACAATGAGCAGTTCTTC.

This clone has just one count. V is TRBV28 and J is TRBJ2-1; 9 bases fit TRBD2. This CDR3 is built from 16 residues. Germline lookup yields CDR1 MDHEN and CDR2 SYDVKM. Unmatched junction bases numbered 9, after V lost 2 bases and J lost 7 bases. CDR3 amino acids: CASSLVAGALDNEQFF. CDR3 DNA sequence: TGTGCCAGCAGTTTAGTAGCGGGAGCACTGGATAATGAGCAGTTCTTC.

V usage is TRBV5-6 and J usage is TRBJ2-7, with 9 bases identical to TRBD1. This CDR3 has 18 amino acids. Germline lookup yields CDR1 SGHDT and CDR2 YYEEEE. The V and J ends lost 3 bases and 0 bases, in that order; junction bases with no gene match: 13. The CDR3 DNA reads as TGTGCCAGCAGCTATGGACAGGGGCAATTTCTGAGCTCCTACGAGCAGTACTTC. It translates to CASSYGQGQFLSSYEQYF.

A word on this clone: Other DNA sequences from this sample encode an identical CDR3 as well. The CDR3 loop reads CASSFGQGPYEQYF. In nucleotides, the CDR3 is TGTGCCAGTAGTTTCGGACAGGGCCCCTACGAGCAGTACTTC. The chain carries TRBV19 and TRBJ2-7; 8 bases fit TRBD1. Germline loops: CDR1 LNHDA, CDR2 SQIVND (reference sequence). V shed 5 bases, J shed 2 bases, and the junction held 5 bases outside the gene matches. The CDR3 extends over 14 amino acids.

The V gene is TRBV11-2, the J gene TRBJ2-2; no clear D. Germline lookup yields CDR1 SGHAT and CDR2 FQNNGV. CDR3 length equals 14 residues. V lost 4 bases to trimming and J lost 4 bases, with 10 bases between them. The CDR3 DNA sequence: TGTGCCAGCAGCTCGACGGGCCGCACCGGGGAGCTGTTTTTT. Amino acid sequence: CASSSTGRTGELFF. The complete variable domain, with remaining parts taken from reference TRBV11-2 and TRBJ2-2, reads EAGVAQSPRYKIIEKRQSVAFWCNPISGHATLYWYQQILGQGPKLLIQFQNNGVVDDSQLPKDRFSAERLKGVDSTLKIQPAKLEDSAVYLCASSSTGRTGELFFGEGSRLTVL.

This chain joins TRBV27 and TRBJ2-5, with TRBD2 matching over 7 bases. The CDR3 covers 15 residues. CDR1 and CDR2 from the germline V gene are MNHEY and SMNVEV (reference sequence). V trimming: 6 bases; J trimming: 2 bases; junction bases outside the gene matches: 9. The CDR3 region has the DNA TGTGCCAGCAGGGAACTGGGGGGAGGGCAAGAGACCCAGTACTTC. Protein sequence: CASRELGGGQETQYF.

The DNA for the CDR3 is TGTGCCAGCAGTTACCCTTTGGACAGTATGAACACTGAAGCTTTCTTT. Protein product: CASSYPLDSMNTEAFF. The rearrangement joins TRBV6-6 to TRBJ1-1; D might be TRBD1 (6 bases). CDR1 and CDR2 (germline): MNHNY, SVGAGI (reference sequence). The CDR3 has 16 residues. Trimming removed 2 bases at V and 0 bases at J, with 13 bases between.

For this clone: Other DNA sequences in the same sample also yield this CDR3. The CDR3 DNA reads TGCGCCAGCAGCTTGGTGGGAACAGGAGAGACCCAGTACTTC. Encoded protein: CASSLVGTGETQYF. The chain combines TRBV5-1 with TRBJ2-5; TRBD1 might be the D (5 bases). The CDR3 is made up of 14 amino acids. V lost 0 bases and J lost 4, with 10 bases in between. Germline values: CDR1 SGHRS, CDR2 YFSETQ.

The genes are TRBV6-5 and TRBJ1-2; 7 bases are a match to TRBD1. Germline V gives CDR1 MNHEY, CDR2 SVGAGI. The CDR3 length is 15 residues. With 6 bases clipped from V and 4 bases from J, the junction kept 11 bases outside the gene matches. CDR3 amino acids: CASSYTPGTAYGYTF. The CDR3 nucleotides read TGTGCCAGCAGCTATACTCCCGGGACAGCCTATGGCTACACCTTC.

The chain links TRBV7-9 to TRBJ1-4; D remains unclear. Between the trimmed V and J ends, which lost 1 base and 2 bases, there was a span of 11 bases. The CDR3 contains 16 residues. Germline V gene sequence: CDR1 SEHNR, CDR2 FQNEAQ (reference sequence). CDR3 sequence (DNA): TGTGCCAGCAGCTTAGTCGGTCAGCGCACTAATGAAAAACTGTTTTTT. This codes for CASSLVGQRTNEKLFF.

This chain connects TRBV6-1 to TRBJ2-3; 8 bases are a match to TRBD2. The junction had 4 bases not matched to a gene; V was cut back by 2 bases and J by 0 bases. The germline gives CDR1 MNHNS, CDR2 SASEGT. The CDR3 runs to 16 residues. The DNA of the CDR3 is TGTGCCAGCAGTGAAAGGGCTAGCGGGAGCACAGATACGCAGTATTTT. Encoded protein: CASSERASGSTDTQYF.

Note on this clone: Different DNA sequences within this sample yield the same CDR3. The V gene is TRBV9, the J gene TRBJ1-5, with TRBD1 matching over 11 bases. Germline V gene lookup returns CDR1 SGDLS and CDR2 YYNGEE. The CDR3 covers 15 residues. The trim removed 3 bases at V and 7 bases at J, leaving 6 bases unmatched. The CDR3 sequence is CASSAGQGAGQPQHF. CDR3 DNA sequence: TGTGCCAGCAGCGCCGGACAGGGGGCAGGGCAGCCCCAGCATTTT.

The rearrangement uses TRBV27 and TRBJ1-5; 7 bases align to TRBD1. This CDR3 has 14 residues. V shed 0 bases and J 9 bases; nucleotides not matched to a gene: 5. From germline, CDR1 is MNHEY and CDR2 SMNVEV (reference sequence). The CDR3 nucleotides read TGTGCCAGCAGTTTATCAGGGACAGCGGGGCCCCAGCATTTT. Translated: CASSLSGTAGPQHF.

The CDR3 region is CSVGIGTSVYNEQFF. In nucleotides, the CDR3 is TGCAGCGTTGGGATAGGGACTAGCGTCTACAATGAGCAGTTCTTC. V gene TRBV29-1 combines with J gene TRBJ2-1; 10 bases align to TRBD2. This CDR3 is 15 amino acids long. V shed 4 bases, J shed 3 bases, and the junction held 6 bases outside the gene matches. CDR1 is SQVTM and CDR2 is ANQGSEA in the germline V gene.

The genes are TRBV30 and TRBJ2-2, with 7 bases aligning to TRBD2. This CDR3 spans 16 amino acids. With 6 bases clipped from V and 4 bases from J, the junction kept 14 bases outside the gene matches. In germline, CDR1 is GTSNPN, CDR2 SVGIG (reference sequence). CDR3: CACATLAPHRTGELFF. Here the CDR3 DNA reads TGTGCCTGCGCCACACTAGCGCCCCACCGCACCGGGGAGCTGTTTTTT.

The chain is built from TRBV7-9 and TRBJ1-4; the match to TRBD1 covers 10 bases. The length of the CDR3 is 11 residues. The V gene end was trimmed by 5 bases and the J gene end by 16 bases; junction bases not matched to a gene: 4. Germline V CDR1 and CDR2: SEHNR, FQNEAQ (reference sequence). The CDR3 DNA is TGTGCCAGCAGCGACGGACAGGGGGGGTTTTTT. Translation gives CASSDGQGGFF.

The gene calls are TRBV7-6 and TRBJ1-3; D is ambiguous. The CDR3 consists of 16 residues. Germline V gene data show CDR1 as SGHVS and CDR2 as FNYEAQ. V lost 5 bases, J lost 0 bases, and 14 bases lay in between. CDR3: CASSLYGPNSGNTIYF. As DNA, the CDR3 is TGTGCCAGCAGCCTTTATGGCCCCAACTCTGGAAACACCATATATTTT.

This clone was observed a single time. The chain recombines TRBV27 with TRBJ2-2, with D perhaps TRBD2 (5 bases). V lost 5 bases and J 0 bases, leaving 10 bases between the germline ends. The CDR3 contains 15 residues. The germline gives CDR1 MNHEY, CDR2 SMNVEV (reference sequence). The CDR3 is CASSPRGSNTGELFF. The CDR3 nucleotides read TGTGCCAGCAGTCCCCGGGGTTCGAACACCGGGGAGCTGTTTTTT.

The rearrangement joins TRBV28 to TRBJ1-2; D is perhaps TRBD1 (6 bases). V lost 3 bases, J lost 3 bases, and 11 bases lay in between. Germline lookup yields CDR1 MDHEN and CDR2 SYDVKM. This CDR3 is 14 amino acids long. The CDR3 spells CASSFQGRYYGYTF. CDR3 DNA sequence: TGTGCCAGCAGTTTCCAGGGGCGCTACTATGGCTACACCTTC.

As for this clone: Other nucleotide sequences from this sample produce the same CDR3. The V and J genes are TRBV27 and TRBJ2-7; D uncertain. The CDR3 has 13 amino acids. Germline-derived CDR1 and CDR2 are MNHEY and SMNVEV (reference sequence). Trimming left V 1 base short and J 2 bases short, with 6 bases between. CDR3 DNA: TGTGCCAGCAGTTTATATCCTACCTACGAGCAGTACTTC. The encoded protein is CASSLYPTYEQYF.

This sequence joins TRBV19 and TRBJ1-5, with D possibly TRBD1 on 5 matching bases. Trimming shortened V by 1 base and J by 5 bases, and 15 bases separated the two germline ends. CDR3 length equals 16 residues. Germline V gives CDR1 LNHDA, CDR2 SQIVND (reference sequence). The CDR3 DNA sequence: TGTGCCAGTAGTATAGTCTTCGGGGGGTGGGATCAGCCCCAGCATTTT. Translation gives CASSIVFGGWDQPQHF. The variable domain in full, with the rest retrieved from reference TRBV19 and TRBJ1-5, is DGGITQSPKYLFRKEGQNVTLSCEQNLNHDAMYWYRQDPGQGLRLIYYSQIVNDFQKGDIAEGYSVSREKKESFPLTVTSAQKNPTAFYLCASSIVFGGWDQPQHFGDGTRLSIL.

The V and J genes are TRBV29-1 and TRBJ1-2; tentative D call: TRBD1 (5 bases). Per germline, CDR1 SQVTM and CDR2 ANQGSEA. This CDR3 comprises 16 residues. Trimming removed 3 bases from V and 4 bases from J, with 21 bases in between. The CDR3 here is CSVDIGTVPHPYGYTF. The CDR3 nucleotides are TGCAGCGTTGATATAGGGACGGTGCCCCATCCCTATGGCTACACCTTC.

The J gene is TRBJ2-7, the V gene TRBV11-2; D is ambiguous. CDR1 is SGHAT and CDR2 is FQNNGV in the germline V gene. Trimming stripped 1 base from V and 0 bases from J, with 13 bases between. The length of the CDR3 is 16 residues. Here the CDR3 reads CASSLVGQVNSYEQYF. The CDR3 nucleotides are TGTGCCAGCAGCTTAGTTGGCCAAGTGAACTCCTACGAGCAGTACTTC. The full variable domain, rest sourced from reference TRBV11-2 and TRBJ2-7, is EAGVAQSPRYKIIEKRQSVAFWCNPISGHATLYWYQQILGQGPKLLIQFQNNGVVDDSQLPKDRFSAERLKGVDSTLKIQPAKLEDSAVYLCASSLVGQVNSYEQYFGPGTRLTVT.

The rearrangement links TRBV10-3 to TRBJ1-4; D is unresolved. Germline V gene data show CDR1 as ENHRY and CDR2 as SYGVKD. CDR3 size: 11 residues. Trimming took 10 bases from V and 8 from J, leaving 11 bases between them. The CDR3 nucleotides are TGTGCCACCCGGGGTGAGGAAAAACTGTTTTTT. This gives the protein CATRGEEKLFF.

V and J are TRBV7-9 and TRBJ2-5; D is unresolved. Germline CDR1 SEHNR, CDR2 FQNEAQ (reference sequence). This CDR3 is built from 15 residues. Trimming cost V 1 base and J 4 bases, with 13 bases left between them. CDR3 coding DNA: TGTGCCAGCAGCTTAGGGAAGCTGACCCCAGAGACCCAGTACTTC. Encoded protein: CASSLGKLTPETQYF.

In this sample, this clone turned up a few times. This chain connects TRBV28 to TRBJ1-5; 9 bases agree with TRBD1. CDR3 length equals 13 residues. The V gene's germline CDR1 is MDHEN and CDR2 SYDVKM. Trimming cost V 6 bases and J 4 bases; bases outside gene matches: 1. In nucleotides, the CDR3 is TGTGCCAGCAGGGGACAGGGAAATCAGCCCCAGCATTTT. This gives the protein CASRGQGNQPQHF.